These 6 T cell receptor beta chains were sequenced from one sample in a study of T cell responses to AZD1222 COVID-19 vaccine. The method was immunoSEQ multiplex PCR; TCRdb's version includes in-frame clones alone and lacks a portion of them. Of approximately 140,000 clones detected, approximately 90% appear once; the ten largest clones hold around 2.7%. The material sequenced was peripheral blood, taken on day 0 of AZD1222 vaccination. Receptors were obtained from an adult in good health.

The chain couples TRBV27 to TRBJ1-5, with TRBD1 matching 7 bases. The ends lost 2 bases at V and 5 bases at J; junction bases unmatched: 3. The CDR3 is 14 residues long. CDR1 is MNHEY, CDR2 SMNVEV, per germline (reference sequence). CDR3 sequence: CASSLQGDHQPQHF. The CDR3 coding sequence is TGTGCCAGCAGTTTACAGGGGGATCATCAGCCCCAGCATTTT.

This clone was detected only once. The chain carries TRBV24-1 and TRBJ1-3; weak D call: TRBD1 (6 bases). From germline, CDR1 is KGHDR and CDR2 SFDVKD. This CDR3 has 16 amino acids. Trimming left V 4 bases short and J 4 bases short, with 16 bases between. The CDR3 region has the DNA TGTGCCACCAGTGACTCCGGGGGGGCACCGGGAAACACCATATATTTT. Its protein is CATSDSGGAPGNTIYF.

J is TRBJ2-3 and V is TRBV5-1; no clear D. Trimming pared 4 bases from V and 0 bases from J, leaving 9 bases between. The CDR3 is made up of 14 amino acids. Germline V gives CDR1 SGHRS, CDR2 YFSETQ. The CDR3 DNA follows: TGCGCCAGCAGCGACCGGTCGAGCACAGATACGCAGTATTTT. It yields the protein CASSDRSSTDTQYF.

This clone has just one count. This chain joins TRBV6-5 and TRBJ2-7; possibly TRBD2 for D (6 bases). V lost 0 bases and J 4 bases, leaving 13 bases between the germline ends. Germline V lookup: CDR1 MNHEY, CDR2 SVGAGI. The length of the CDR3 is 15 residues. The CDR3 is CASSYSVSGVYEQYF. DNA of the CDR3: TGTGCCAGCAGTTACTCGGTCTCGGGGGTTTACGAGCAGTACTTC.

This chain uses TRBV5-1 with TRBJ1-6; TRBD1 matches 7 bases. This CDR3 comprises 14 residues. Germline trimming cut 4 bases from V and 7 bases from J; bases unmatched to any gene: 5. The V gene's germline CDR1 is SGHRS and CDR2 YFSETQ. CDR3 region: CASSQGTDNSPLHF. In DNA form, the CDR3 reads TGCGCCAGCAGCCAAGGGACAGACAATTCACCCCTCCACTTT.

The V gene is TRBV7-9, the J gene TRBJ2-7; a weak D match, TRBD1 (6 bases). This CDR3 spans 14 amino acids. The ends were cut back, 7 bases at V and 2 bases at J, with 15 bases in the middle. Germline CDR1 SEHNR, CDR2 FQNEAQ (reference sequence). In nucleotides, the CDR3 is TGTGCCAGCACCTTCGGACAGTCAACCTACGAGCAGTACTTC. The encoded protein is CASTFGQSTYEQYF.